These T cell receptor beta chains were read from a single sample in a study of sequential checkpoint blockade in melanoma. Using immunoSEQ multiplex PCR, the repertoire was profiled, and TCRdb retains in-frame clones only, with some absent. The profile covers around 12,000 clones, with about 61% appearing a single time and about 25% taken by the ten largest. The sequences come from CD8+ T cells sorted from blood (inferred from file names), collected from a patient given nivolumab and ipilimumab in sequence. The source of these receptors is a human donor with melanoma. Both conserved end residues are part of each CDR3. A D gene is named only where the DNA matches it firmly. Size is stated for part of the rows, as once, few or many counts, or as a class when the clone is expanded.

CDR3: CASSFGGPAYEQYF
DNA: TGTGCCAGCAGCTTTGGGGGCCCCGCCTACGAGCAGTACTTC
size: -
V: TRBV5-6
J: TRBJ2-7
D: -

CDR3: CASSSHRDSYNSPLHF
DNA: TGTGCCAGCAGTTCCCACAGGGACTCCTATAATTCACCCCTCCACTTT
size: -
V: TRBV27
J: TRBJ1-6
D: -

CDR3: CASSSTANYRGLRTGELFF
DNA: TGTGCCAGCAGCTCCACTGCGAATTACAGGGGGCTACGCACCGGGGAGCTGTTTTTT
size: -
V: TRBV7-9
J: TRBJ2-2
D: TRBD1

CDR3: CASSLGTGKNQPQHF
DNA: TGCGCCAGCAGCCTAGGGACAGGGAAGAATCAGCCCCAGCATTTT
size: -
V: TRBV5-1
J: TRBJ1-5
D: TRBD1

CDR3: CASTPGPGQGARNEQFF
DNA: TGTGCTAGCACCCCTGGACCGGGACAGGGGGCGCGGAATGAGCAGTTCTTC
size: -
V: TRBV7-7
J: TRBJ2-1
D: TRBD1

CDR3: CASSSSGVRETQYF
DNA: TGTGCCAGCAGCTCATCAGGGGTTCGAGAGACCCAGTACTTC
size: -
V: TRBV11-1
J: TRBJ2-5
D: -

CDR3: CASSLGTGGRLLTVDEQFF
DNA: TGTGCCAGCAGCCTCGGGACAGGGGGCCGTCTCCTCACGGTCGATGAGCAGTTCTTC
size: -
V: TRBV4-2
J: TRBJ2-1
D: TRBD1

CDR3: CASNGPGQGTYEQYF
DNA: TGTGCCAGCAACGGTCCGGGACAGGGGACATACGAGCAGTACTTC
size: large
V: TRBV27
J: TRBJ2-7
D: TRBD1

CDR3: CASSLGPQGEAFF
DNA: TGTGCCAGCAGCTTAGGGCCACAGGGTGAAGCTTTCTTT
size: few
V: TRBV11-1
J: TRBJ1-1
D: -

CDR3: CASSVDWTLPYEQYF
DNA: TGTGCCAGCAGCGTAGACTGGACACTCCCCTACGAGCAGTACTTC
size: few
V: TRBV9
J: TRBJ2-7
D: -

CDR3: CASSIDVGTGTSLYGYTF
DNA: TGTGCCAGTAGTATAGATGTCGGGACAGGGACTTCCCTCTATGGCTACACCTTC
size: -
V: TRBV19
J: TRBJ1-2
D: TRBD1

CDR3: CASSLSAGGEQYF
DNA: TGTGCCAGCAGCTTATCGGCGGGTGGGGAGCAGTACTTC
size: -
V: TRBV11-2
J: TRBJ2-7
D: -

CDR3: CASSVGAITEAFF
DNA: TGTGCCAGCAGCGTCGGTGCGATCACTGAAGCTTTCTTT
size: -
V: TRBV9
J: TRBJ1-1
D: -

CDR3: CASSLSGQGPYNEQFF
DNA: TGTGCCAGCAGTTTATCGGGACAGGGACCCTACAATGAGCAGTTCTTC
size: once
V: TRBV27
J: TRBJ2-1
D: TRBD1

CDR3: CATNPGQPYEQYF
DNA: TGTGCCACTAATCCGGGACAGCCATACGAGCAGTACTTC
size: -
V: TRBV19
J: TRBJ2-7
D: TRBD1

CDR3: CASSQSSSYNSPLHF
DNA: TGTGCCAGCAGCCAAAGTAGCTCCTATAATTCACCCCTCCACTTT
size: -
V: TRBV7-6
J: TRBJ1-6
D: -

CDR3: CASSFAGQGATYEQYF
DNA: TGTGCCAGCAGCTTTGCAGGACAGGGGGCGACCTACGAGCAGTACTTC
size: -
V: TRBV11-2
J: TRBJ2-7
D: TRBD1

CDR3: CASSLANRVQETQYF
DNA: TGTGCCAGCAGCTTAGCGAACAGGGTTCAAGAGACCCAGTACTTC
size: -
V: TRBV7-2
J: TRBJ2-5
D: -

CDR3: CASSLGGLSYNSPLHF
DNA: TGTGCCAGCAGCTTAGGAGGCCTCTCCTATAATTCACCCCTCCACTTT
size: few
V: TRBV7-8
J: TRBJ1-6
D: -

CDR3: CASSPWDSYGYTF
DNA: TGTGCCAGCAGCCCCTGGGACAGCTATGGCTACACCTTC
size: -
V: TRBV5-6
J: TRBJ1-2
D: TRBD1

CDR3: CASSPKKGQTYEQYF
DNA: TGTGCCAGCAGCCCAAAGAAAGGACAAACCTACGAGCAGTACTTC
size: -
V: TRBV7-4
J: TRBJ2-7
D: -

CDR3: CASREGTGNYGYTF
DNA: TGTGCCAGCAGAGAAGGGACAGGGAACTATGGCTACACCTTC
size: -
V: TRBV5-6
J: TRBJ1-2
D: TRBD1

CDR3: CASSLYRPNTEAFF
DNA: TGTGCCAGCAGTTTATATCGTCCGAACACTGAAGCTTTCTTT
size: few
V: TRBV27
J: TRBJ1-1
D: -

CDR3: CASSPDSLGAFNEQYF
DNA: TGTGCCAGCAGCCCGGACTCCCTGGGGGCTTTTAACGAGCAGTACTTC
size: medium-sized
V: TRBV7-8
J: TRBJ2-7
D: -

CDR3: CASSSNQDVSYEQYF
DNA: TGCGCCAGCTCATCGAACCAGGATGTGTCCTACGAGCAGTACTTC
size: -
V: TRBV10-2
J: TRBJ2-7
D: -

CDR3: CESSPKKGQTYEQYF
DNA: TGTGAAAGCAGCCCAAAGAAAGGACAAACCTACGAGCAGTACTTC
size: -
V: TRBV7-9
J: TRBJ2-7
D: -

CDR3: CASSPAEGYEQYF
DNA: TGTGCTAGCAGCCCAGCAGAGGGCTACGAGCAGTACTTC
size: -
V: TRBV7-7
J: TRBJ2-7
D: -

CDR3: CASSFSGGASGEQFF
DNA: TGTGCCAGCAGCTTTAGCGGGGGGGCCAGCGGTGAGCAGTTCTTC
size: -
V: TRBV9
J: TRBJ2-1
D: TRBD2

CDR3: CASSWSGAGVDFF
DNA: TGTGCCAGCAGCTGGAGCGGGGCCGGAGTCGACTTCTTC
size: -
V: TRBV7-2
J: TRBJ2-1
D: TRBD2

CDR3: CASSYFGGRAGGGYTF
DNA: TGTGCCAGCAGTTACTTCGGTGGCAGGGCCGGTGGAGGCTACACCTTC
size: -
V: TRBV7-8
J: TRBJ1-2
D: -

CDR3: CASSLTATHLQYF
DNA: TGTGCCAGCAGCTTAACGGCCACCCACCTCCAGTACTTC
size: -
V: TRBV7-3
J: TRBJ2-5
D: -

CDR3: CASSLTGFPQPQHF
DNA: TGTGCCAGCTCACTAACAGGGTTCCCTCAGCCCCAGCATTTT
size: few
V: TRBV18
J: TRBJ1-5
D: -

CDR3: CASRRTGGQETQYF
DNA: TGTGCCAGCAGAAGGACAGGGGGCCAAGAGACCCAGTACTTC
size: -
V: TRBV27
J: TRBJ2-5
D: TRBD1

CDR3: CASSHIHHNSPLHF
DNA: TGTGCCAGCAGTCACATACATCATAATTCACCCCTCCACTTT
size: few
V: TRBV21-1
J: TRBJ1-6
D: -

CDR3: CASSSWDSYSTDTQYF
DNA: TGTGCCAGCAGTTCGTGGGACTCCTATTCCACAGATACGCAGTATTTT
size: -
V: TRBV27
J: TRBJ2-3
D: -

CDR3: CASTPGGYNEQFF
DNA: TGTGCCAGCACCCCCGGCGGGTACAATGAGCAGTTCTTC
size: -
V: TRBV9
J: TRBJ2-1
D: -

CDR3: CASSHPESTSYEQYF
DNA: TGTGCCAGCAGCCACCCTGAGAGTACTTCCTACGAGCAGTACTTC
size: -
V: TRBV7-8
J: TRBJ2-7
D: -